The 4 T cell receptor beta chains presented below share a single source sample, sequenced in a study of OX40 agonist ivuxolimab in advanced cancers. Sequencing used immunoSEQ multiplex PCR; TCRdb keeps in-frame clones, though not all of them. In the table there are 71,000 or so clones, approximately 90% of which are singletons. This material consisted of CD4+ or CD8+ T cells sorted from blood, taken in a trial of the OX40 agonist ivuxolimab. These receptors all come from an adult with an advanced solid tumor such as melanoma, head and neck, liver or kidney cancer.

CDR3 region: CSASKQETQYF. CDR3 nucleotides: TGCAGTGCCTCAAAACAAGAGACCCAGTACTTC. This chain links TRBV20-1 with TRBJ2-5; D uncertain. Deletions cut 6 bases from V and 2 bases from J, with 7 bases between. This CDR3 spans 11 amino acids. From germline, CDR1 is DFQATT and CDR2 SNEGSKA (reference sequence).

The chain combines TRBV7-2 with TRBJ2-7; D perhaps matches TRBD2 (7 bases). Germline CDR1 reads SGHTA; CDR2 reads FQGNSA. Between the trimmed V and J ends, which lost 5 bases and 3 bases, there was a span of 14 bases. The CDR3 loop spans 14 amino acids. In nucleotides, the CDR3 is TGTGCCAGCAGCACAAAGGGAGGGGGCTACGAGCAGTACTTC. As protein: CASSTKGGGYEQYF.

This clone appeared once. The CDR3 DNA reads as TGTGCCAGCAGCTTGGTCGGTTTCTATAATGAAAAACTGTTTTTT. Translating gives CASSLVGFYNEKLFF. The chain joins TRBV5-5 to TRBJ1-4; D is unresolved. The CDR3 sequence is 15 residues long. Germline CDR1 is SGHKS and CDR2 is YYEKEE (reference sequence). V dropped 0 bases and J dropped 4 bases, with 10 bases sitting between them.

The chain links TRBV5-4 to TRBJ2-2; 8 nucleotides match TRBD1. Germline values: CDR1 SGHNT, CDR2 YYREEE (reference sequence). The trim removed 4 bases at V and 3 bases at J, leaving 8 bases unmatched. The CDR3 extends over 16 amino acids. CDR3 DNA sequence: TGTGCCAGCAGCCCGCGGGACAGGTCCTACACCGGGGAGCTGTTTTTT. It codes for CASSPRDRSYTGELFF.